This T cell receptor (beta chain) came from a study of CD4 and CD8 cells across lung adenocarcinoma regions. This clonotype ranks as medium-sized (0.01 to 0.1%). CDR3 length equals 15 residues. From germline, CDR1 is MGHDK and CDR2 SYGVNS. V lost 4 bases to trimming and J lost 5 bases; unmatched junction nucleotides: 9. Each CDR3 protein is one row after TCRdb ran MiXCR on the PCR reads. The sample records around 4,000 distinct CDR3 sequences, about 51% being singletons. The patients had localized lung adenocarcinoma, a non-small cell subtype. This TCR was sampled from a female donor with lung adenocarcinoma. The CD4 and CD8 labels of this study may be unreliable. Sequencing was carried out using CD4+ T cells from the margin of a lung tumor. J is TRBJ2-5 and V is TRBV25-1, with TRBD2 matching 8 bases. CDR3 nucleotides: TGTGCCAGCAGTGCCGCACGGGGGGGCTGGGAGACCCAGTACTTC. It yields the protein CASSAARGGWETQYF.